Sequencing of this T cell receptor beta chain was carried out in a study of shared clonotypes between healthy human individuals. Into CD45RA+ naive and CD45RA-negative memory subsets, the CD4+ cells were split. Assay used: immunoSEQ multiplex PCR; TCRdb lists only in-frame clones, some missing. The table includes around 1.1 million clones, around 78% detected once. From germline, CDR1 is SNHLY and CDR2 FYNNEI. The length of the CDR3 is 15 residues. The ends lost 3 bases at V and 5 bases at J; junction bases unmatched: 10. Sample: memory CD4+ T cells from PBMCs. Subset here: CD45RA-negative fraction. The V gene is TRBV2, the J gene TRBJ2-7; TRBD2 matches 7 bases. The clonotype was recovered from a man in his late teens or twenties in good health. Some clones in this sample may be carry-over from other donors' samples. CDR3 DNA: TGTGCCAGCAGTGATGTGGTCGGGAGGTTCAACGAGCAGTACTTC. Translated: CASSDVVGRFNEQYF.